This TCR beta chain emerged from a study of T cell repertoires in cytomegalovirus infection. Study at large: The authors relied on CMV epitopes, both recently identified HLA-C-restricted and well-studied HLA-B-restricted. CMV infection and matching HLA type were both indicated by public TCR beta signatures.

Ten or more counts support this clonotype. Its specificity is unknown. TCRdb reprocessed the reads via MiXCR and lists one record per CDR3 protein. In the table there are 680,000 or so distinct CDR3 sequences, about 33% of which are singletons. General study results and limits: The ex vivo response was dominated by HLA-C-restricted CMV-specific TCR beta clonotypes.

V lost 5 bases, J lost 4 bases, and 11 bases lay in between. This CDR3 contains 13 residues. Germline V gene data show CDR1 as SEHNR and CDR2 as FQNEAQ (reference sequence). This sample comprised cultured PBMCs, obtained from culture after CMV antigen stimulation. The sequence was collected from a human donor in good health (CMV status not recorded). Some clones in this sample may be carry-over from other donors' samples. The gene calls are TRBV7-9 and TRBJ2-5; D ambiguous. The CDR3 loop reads CASSPLLGETQYF. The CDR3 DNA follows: TGTGCCAGCAGCCCACTCCTAGGAGAGACCCAGTACTTC.